These 6 T cell receptor beta chains were all obtained from the same sample, sequenced in a study of cytomegalovirus exposure and HLA in healthy donors (dated by TCRdb to 2017 to 2019). The library was built by means of the immunoSEQ multiplex PCR assay. For the multiplex PCR, a mixture combining 60 forward primers for TCR Vbeta segments and 13 reverse primers for TCR Jbeta segments was used. TCRdb re-hosts the immuneACCESS table, in-frame sequences only. Its copies lack some clones; in the studies checked, an unresolved V gene accounts for under half of them, and the cause for the rest is not known. The sample contains some 140,000 clones, 72% of them found a single time. The ten most abundant clones make up roughly 4% of the sample. Sequencing was carried out using PBMCs. All receptors come from a man between 50 and 59 years old in good health and CMV-seropositive.

The chain has TRBV18 and TRBJ1-1; TRBD1 matches 8 bases. V was pared by 3 bases and J by 6 bases, with 6 bases of the junction left unmatched. Germline V lookup: CDR1 KGHSH, CDR2 LQKENI. This CDR3 comprises 14 residues. The CDR3 region is CASSPGQTGAEAFF. For the CDR3, the DNA is TGTGCCAGCTCACCGGGACAGACAGGGGCTGAAGCTTTCTTT.

This chain links TRBV5-4 with TRBJ2-3, with 14 bases aligning to TRBD2. V dropped 0 bases and J dropped 2; count of bases not matched to a gene: 8. The V gene's germline CDR1 is SGHNT and CDR2 YYREEE (reference sequence). The CDR3 extends over 19 amino acids. CDR3 nucleotides: TGTGCCAGCAGCTTGGTGACGACTAGCGGGGGGGCCGCCACAGATACGCAGTATTTT. Encoded protein: CASSLVTTSGGAATDTQYF.

This clone has just a few counts. This chain uses TRBV5-8 with TRBJ1-2; 8 nucleotides align to TRBD1. Trimming at V came to 4 bases and at J to 8 bases, leaving 16 bases not matched to a gene. Germline V CDR1 and CDR2: SGHTS, YDEGEE. This CDR3 region has 16 residues. The DNA of the CDR3 is TGTGCCAGCAGCCTTGTCGGGACAGGCGAAAAAGGGGGCTACACCTTC. The encoded protein is CASSLVGTGEKGGYTF.

The chain uses TRBV6-1 and TRBJ2-1; 8 bases agree with TRBD2. Unmatched junction bases numbered 1, after V lost 3 bases and J lost 0 bases. Germline-derived CDR1 and CDR2 are MNHNS and SASEGT. CDR3 size: 15 residues. In nucleotides, the CDR3 is TGTGCCAGCAGTGATGGGACTAGCTCCTACAATGAGCAGTTCTTC. Its translation is CASSDGTSSYNEQFF.

The chain links TRBV7-9 to TRBJ1-5; D is possibly TRBD1 (5 bases). With 1 base removed from V and 11 bases from J, the gap between germline ends came to 12 bases. Looked up from germline, CDR1 is SEHNR and CDR2 is FQNEAQ (reference sequence). The CDR3 has 13 residues. The CDR3 DNA reads as TGTGCCAGCAGCTTAGGTCCCGACAGAGCCCAGCATTTT. This translates into CASSLGPDRAQHF. Based on the CDR3 plus reference TRBV7-9 and TRBJ1-5, the full variable domain is DTGVSQNPRHKITKRGQNVTFRCDPISEHNRLYWYRQTLGQGPEFLTYFQNEAQLEKSRLLSDRFSAERPKGSFSTLEIQRTEQGDSAMYLCASSLGPDRAQHFGDGTRLSIL.

In this sample, this clone turned up once. The chain employs TRBV6-5 and TRBJ1-1, with 9 bases that match TRBD1. CDR3 length: 15 amino acids. Germline V gene sequence: CDR1 MNHEY, CDR2 SVGAGI. Trimming cost V 2 bases and J 2 bases; bases outside gene matches: 3. In DNA, the CDR3 is TGTGCCAGCAGTTACCCGGGACAGGGAAACACTGAAGCTTTCTTT. Translating gives CASSYPGQGNTEAFF.